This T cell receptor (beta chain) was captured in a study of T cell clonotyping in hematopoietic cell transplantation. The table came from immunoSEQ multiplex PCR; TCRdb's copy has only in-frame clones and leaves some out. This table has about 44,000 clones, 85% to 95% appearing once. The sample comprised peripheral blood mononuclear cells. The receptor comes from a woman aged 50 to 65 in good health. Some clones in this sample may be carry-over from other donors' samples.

This chain's CDR3 is CASSLDGGEADTQYF. The CDR3 nucleotides read TGCGCCAGCAGCTTGGATGGGGGCGAGGCAGATACGCAGTATTTT. The rearrangement joins TRBV5-1 to TRBJ2-3; possibly TRBD1 for D (6 bases). This CDR3 is built from 15 residues. Germline V CDR1 and CDR2: SGHRS, YFSETQ. V was cut by 0 bases and J by 4 bases, with 12 bases left in between.